This T cell receptor beta chain appears in the sequencing data of a study of identifying expanded T cells in peripheral blood. Regarding this clone: Its antigen remains unidentified.

Healthy donors had no documented immune events, such as infections, while sampled. Sequencing used immunoSEQ multiplex PCR; TCRdb keeps in-frame clones, though not all of them. The sample has roughly 92,000 clones, 88% seen once. The study's findings and limits: Differentially abundant clones: 0.95 to 1.5 between replicates, 16.4 at two to three weeks, 19 at four. Two-week clone count variance significantly increased as total template count grew.

The sequenced material came from blood. The receptor comes from a person between 18 and 70 years old in good health.

In DNA form, the CDR3 reads TGCGCCAGCAGCTTGCTAGCGGGGGGACTAGGAGAGACCCAGTACTTC. Encoded protein: CASSLLAGGLGETQYF. The chain combines TRBV5-1 with TRBJ2-5; 11 nucleotides align to TRBD2. The CDR3 is 16 amino acids. The junction had 6 bases not matched to a gene; V was cut back by 1 base and J by 4 bases. Per the germline V gene, CDR1 is SGHRS and CDR2 is YFSETQ. The whole variable domain, remainder taken from reference TRBV5-1 and TRBJ2-5, is KAGVTQTPRYLIKTRGQQVTLSCSPISGHRSVSWYQQTPGQGLQFLFEYFSETQRNKGNFPGRFSGRQFSNSRSEMNVSTLELGDSALYLCASSLLAGGLGETQYFGPGTRLLVL.